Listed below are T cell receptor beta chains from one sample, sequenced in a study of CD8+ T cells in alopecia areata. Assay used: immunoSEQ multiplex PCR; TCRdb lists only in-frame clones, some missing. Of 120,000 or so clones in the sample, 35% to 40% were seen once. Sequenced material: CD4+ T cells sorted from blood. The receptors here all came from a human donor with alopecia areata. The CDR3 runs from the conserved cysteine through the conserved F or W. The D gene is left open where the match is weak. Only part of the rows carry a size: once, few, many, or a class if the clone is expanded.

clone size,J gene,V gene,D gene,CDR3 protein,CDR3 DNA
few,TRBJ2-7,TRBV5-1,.,CASSLSGQRFSYEQYF,TGCGCCAGCAGCTTGAGTGGACAGCGGTTCTCCTACGAGCAGTACTTC
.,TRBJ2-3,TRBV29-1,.,CSEGRDGTDTQYF,TGCAGCGAGGGGCGAGACGGCACAGATACGCAGTATTTT
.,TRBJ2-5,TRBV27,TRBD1,CASSSRGRETQYF,TGTGCCAGCAGTTCGAGGGGGCGAGAGACCCAGTACTTC
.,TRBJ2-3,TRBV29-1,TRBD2,CSVEPSGSPDTQYF,TGCAGCGTTGAACCTAGCGGGAGCCCAGATACGCAGTATTTT
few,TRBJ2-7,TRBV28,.,CASSTTGYPPYEQYF,TGTGCCAGCAGTACTACAGGGTACCCTCCCTACGAGCAGTACTTC
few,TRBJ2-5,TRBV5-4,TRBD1,CASRRQGEEETQYF,TGTGCCAGCAGAAGACAGGGGGAGGAAGAGACCCAGTACTTC
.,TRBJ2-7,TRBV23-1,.,CASSRYPGATGEQYF,TGCGCCAGCAGTCGATACCCCGGGGCCACCGGCGAGCAGTACTTC
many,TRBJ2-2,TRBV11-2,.,CASSLRDGTGELFF,TGTGCCAGCAGCTTAAGGGACGGCACCGGGGAGCTGTTTTTT
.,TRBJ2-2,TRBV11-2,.,CASSLGHLNTGELFF,TGTGCCAGCAGCTTGGGGCACTTGAACACCGGGGAGCTGTTTTTT
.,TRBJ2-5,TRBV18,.,CASSPMFSQETQYF,TGTGCCAGCTCACCAATGTTCAGTCAAGAGACCCAGTACTTC
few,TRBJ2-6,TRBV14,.,CASSPGANVLTF,TGTGCCAGCAGCCCTGGGGCCAACGTCCTGACTTTC
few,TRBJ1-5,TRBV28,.,CASSFRQQPQHF,TGTGCCAGCAGTTTCAGACAGCAGCCCCAGCATTTT
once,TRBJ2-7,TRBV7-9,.,CASSLGSGTYEQYF,TGTGCCAGCAGCTTGGGTAGCGGAACCTACGAGCAGTACTTC
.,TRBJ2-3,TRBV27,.,CASEEDSITDTQYF,TGTGCCAGCGAAGAGGACAGTATCACAGATACGCAGTATTTT
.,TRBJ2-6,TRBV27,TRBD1,CASSPGPGQVRPGANVLTF,TGTGCCAGCAGCCCGGGGCCGGGACAGGTTCGTCCTGGGGCCAACGTCCTGACTTTC
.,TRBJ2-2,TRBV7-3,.,CASSHSQGFTGELFF,TGTGCCAGCAGCCATTCCCAGGGCTTCACCGGGGAGCTGTTTTTT
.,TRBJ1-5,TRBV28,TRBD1,CASSSQGAAGDQPQHF,TGTGCCAGCAGTTCACAGGGGGCGGCGGGGGATCAGCCCCAGCATTTT
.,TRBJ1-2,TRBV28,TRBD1,CASSLLGTDYGYTF,TGTGCCAGCAGTTTATTGGGGACAGACTATGGCTACACCTTC
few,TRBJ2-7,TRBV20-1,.,CSASLVYEQYF,TGCAGTGCTAGCTTAGTATACGAGCAGTACTTC
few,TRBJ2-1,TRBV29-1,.,CSGGGREAPEQFF,TGCAGCGGAGGGGGCAGGGAGGCCCCTGAGCAGTTCTTC
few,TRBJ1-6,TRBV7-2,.,CASSFLQQGNSPLHF,TGTGCCAGCAGCTTCCTACAGCAGGGGAATTCACCCCTCCACTTT
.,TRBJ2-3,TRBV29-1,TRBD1,CSVRDSRSLDTQYF,TGCAGCGTTCGGGACAGCCGATCTCTGGATACGCAGTATTTT
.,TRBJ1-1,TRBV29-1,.,CSVVLYMNTEAFF,TGCAGCGTTGTACTCTATATGAACACTGAAGCTTTCTTT
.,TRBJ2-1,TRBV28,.,CASSLPGSYNEQFF,TGTGCCAGCAGTCTCCCGGGCTCCTACAATGAGCAGTTCTTC
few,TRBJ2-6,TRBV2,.,CASSYRHDNVLTF,TGTGCCAGCAGCTACAGGCACGACAACGTCCTGACTTTC
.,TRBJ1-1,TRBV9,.,CASSVGGSQGSTEAFF,TGTGCCAGCAGCGTAGGAGGGAGCCAAGGGAGCACTGAAGCTTTCTTT
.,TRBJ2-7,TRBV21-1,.,CASSKEKGSPYEQYF,TGTGCCAGCAGCAAAGAAAAGGGGAGTCCCTACGAGCAGTACTTC
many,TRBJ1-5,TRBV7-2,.,CASSGINQPQHF,TGTGCCAGCAGCGGCATCAATCAGCCCCAGCATTTT
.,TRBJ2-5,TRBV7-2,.,CATRAEETQYF,TGTGCCACCCGGGCAGAAGAGACCCAGTACTTC
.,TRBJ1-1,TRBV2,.,CASSTPLEENTEAFF,TGTGCCAGCAGTACACCATTGGAGGAGAACACTGAAGCTTTCTTT
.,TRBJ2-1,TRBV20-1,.,CSADSNSEQFF,TGCAGTGCTGACTCTAACTCAGAGCAGTTCTTC
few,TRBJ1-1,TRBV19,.,CASSVVSMNTEAFF,TGTGCCAGTAGTGTCGTGAGCATGAACACTGAAGCTTTCTTT
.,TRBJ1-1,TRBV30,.,CAWILRGSITEAFF,TGTGCCTGGATTCTCCGTGGGAGTATTACTGAAGCTTTCTTT
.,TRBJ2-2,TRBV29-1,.,CSVEGQRNTGELFF,TGCAGCGTTGAAGGACAGAGGAACACCGGGGAGCTGTTTTTT
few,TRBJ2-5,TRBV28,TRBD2,CASSRWTSGTQETQYF,TGTGCCAGCAGTCGTTGGACTAGCGGAACTCAAGAGACCCAGTACTTC
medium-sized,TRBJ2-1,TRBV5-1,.,CASSLGHRDLSNEQFF,TGCGCCAGCAGCTTGGGACACAGGGACCTCTCCAATGAGCAGTTCTTC
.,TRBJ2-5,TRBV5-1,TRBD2,CASTPPLAGEETQYF,TGCGCCAGCACCCCCCCGTTAGCGGGAGAAGAGACCCAGTACTTC
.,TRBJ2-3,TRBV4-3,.,CASSQDWRGTDTQYF,TGCGCCAGCAGCCAAGATTGGAGGGGGACAGATACGCAGTATTTT
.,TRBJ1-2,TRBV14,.,CASSQTGLYGYTF,TGTGCCAGCAGCCAAACCGGCCTCTATGGCTACACCTTC
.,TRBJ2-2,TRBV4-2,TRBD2,CASSQGLAGNTGELFF,TGTGCCAGCAGCCAGGGACTAGCGGGAAACACCGGGGAGCTGTTTTTT
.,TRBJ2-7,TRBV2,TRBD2,CASSGGLADRGEQYF,TGTGCCAGCAGTGGGGGACTAGCGGATAGAGGCGAGCAGTACTTC
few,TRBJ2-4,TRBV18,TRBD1,CASSPPSGQENIQYF,TGTGCCAGCTCACCCCCTTCCGGACAGGAAAACATTCAGTACTTC